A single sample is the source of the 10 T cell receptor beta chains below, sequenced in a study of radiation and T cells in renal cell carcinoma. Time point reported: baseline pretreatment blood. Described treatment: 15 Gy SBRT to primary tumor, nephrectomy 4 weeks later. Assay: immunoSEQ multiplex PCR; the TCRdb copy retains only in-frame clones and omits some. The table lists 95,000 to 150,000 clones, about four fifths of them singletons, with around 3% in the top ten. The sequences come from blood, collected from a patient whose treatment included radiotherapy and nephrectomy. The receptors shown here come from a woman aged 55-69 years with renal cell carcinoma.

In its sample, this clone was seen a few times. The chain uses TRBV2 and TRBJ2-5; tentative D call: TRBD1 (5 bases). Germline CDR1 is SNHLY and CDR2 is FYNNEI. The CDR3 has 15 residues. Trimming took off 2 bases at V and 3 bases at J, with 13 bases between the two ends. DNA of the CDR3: TGTGCCAGCAGTGAACACTCGACAGCAAAAGAGACCCAGTACTTC. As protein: CASSEHSTAKETQYF.

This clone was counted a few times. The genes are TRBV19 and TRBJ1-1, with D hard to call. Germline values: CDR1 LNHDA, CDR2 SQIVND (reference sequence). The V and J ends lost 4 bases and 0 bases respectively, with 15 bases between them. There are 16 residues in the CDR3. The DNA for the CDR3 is TGTGCCAGTAGTAAGAGGGTTTGGCCCATGAACACTGAAGCTTTCTTT. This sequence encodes CASSKRVWPMNTEAFF.

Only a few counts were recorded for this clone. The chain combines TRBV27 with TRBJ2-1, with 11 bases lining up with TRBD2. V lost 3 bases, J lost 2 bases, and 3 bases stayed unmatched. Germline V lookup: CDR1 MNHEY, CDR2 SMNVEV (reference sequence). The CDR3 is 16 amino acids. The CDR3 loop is CASSFLSGGAYNEQFF. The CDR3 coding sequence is TGTGCCAGCAGTTTCCTTAGCGGGGGGGCCTACAATGAGCAGTTCTTC.

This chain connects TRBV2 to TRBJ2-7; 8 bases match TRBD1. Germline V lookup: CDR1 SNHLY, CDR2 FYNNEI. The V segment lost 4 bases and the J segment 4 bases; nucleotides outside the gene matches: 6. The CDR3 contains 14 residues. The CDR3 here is CASSGDRGSYEQYF. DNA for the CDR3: TGTGCCAGCAGTGGCGACAGGGGTTCTTACGAGCAGTACTTC. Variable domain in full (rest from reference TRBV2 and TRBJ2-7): EPEVTQTPSHQVTQMGQEVILRCVPISNHLYFYWYRQILGQKVEFLVSFYNNEISEKSEIFDDQFSVERPDGSNFTLKIRSTKLEDSAMYFCASSGDRGSYEQYFGPGTRLTVT.

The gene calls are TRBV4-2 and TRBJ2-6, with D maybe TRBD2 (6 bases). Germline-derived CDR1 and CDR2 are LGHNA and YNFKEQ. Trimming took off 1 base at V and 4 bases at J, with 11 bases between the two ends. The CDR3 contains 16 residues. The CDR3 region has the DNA TGTGCCAGCAGCCAAGTAGGAGGGCTAGGGGCCAACGTCCTGACTTTC. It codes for CASSQVGGLGANVLTF.

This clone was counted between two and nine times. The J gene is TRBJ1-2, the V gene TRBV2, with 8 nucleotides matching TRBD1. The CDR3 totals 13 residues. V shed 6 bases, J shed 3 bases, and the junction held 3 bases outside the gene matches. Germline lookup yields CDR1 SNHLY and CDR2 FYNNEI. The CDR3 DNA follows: TGTGCCAGCAGCCAGGGGGCGGACTATGGCTACACCTTC. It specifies CASSQGADYGYTF.

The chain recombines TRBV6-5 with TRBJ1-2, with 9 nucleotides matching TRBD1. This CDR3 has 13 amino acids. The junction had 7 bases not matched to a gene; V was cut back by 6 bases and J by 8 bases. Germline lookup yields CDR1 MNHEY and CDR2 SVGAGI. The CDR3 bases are TGTGCCAGCAGGGGGGGGACAGGGCGAGGCTACACCTTC. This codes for CASRGGTGRGYTF.

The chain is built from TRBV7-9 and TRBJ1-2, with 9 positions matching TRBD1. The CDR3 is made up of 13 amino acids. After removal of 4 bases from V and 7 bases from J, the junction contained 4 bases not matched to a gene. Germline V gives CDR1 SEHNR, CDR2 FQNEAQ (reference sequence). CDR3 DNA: TGTGCCAGCAGCTCCGGGACAGGGCCTGGCTACACCTTC. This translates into CASSSGTGPGYTF.

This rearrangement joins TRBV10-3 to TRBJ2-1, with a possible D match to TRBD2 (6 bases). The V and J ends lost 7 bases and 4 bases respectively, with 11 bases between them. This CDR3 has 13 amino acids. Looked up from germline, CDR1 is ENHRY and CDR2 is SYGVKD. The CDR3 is CAITRDSYNEQFF. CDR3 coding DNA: TGTGCCATCACCCGGGACTCTTACAATGAGCAGTTCTTC.

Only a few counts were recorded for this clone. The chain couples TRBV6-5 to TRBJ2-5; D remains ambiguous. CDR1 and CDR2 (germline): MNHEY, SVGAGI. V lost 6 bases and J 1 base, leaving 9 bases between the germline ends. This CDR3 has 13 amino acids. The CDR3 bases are TGTGCCAGCAGCCTCATTTCCCAAGAGACCCAGTACTTC. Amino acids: CASSLISQETQYF.